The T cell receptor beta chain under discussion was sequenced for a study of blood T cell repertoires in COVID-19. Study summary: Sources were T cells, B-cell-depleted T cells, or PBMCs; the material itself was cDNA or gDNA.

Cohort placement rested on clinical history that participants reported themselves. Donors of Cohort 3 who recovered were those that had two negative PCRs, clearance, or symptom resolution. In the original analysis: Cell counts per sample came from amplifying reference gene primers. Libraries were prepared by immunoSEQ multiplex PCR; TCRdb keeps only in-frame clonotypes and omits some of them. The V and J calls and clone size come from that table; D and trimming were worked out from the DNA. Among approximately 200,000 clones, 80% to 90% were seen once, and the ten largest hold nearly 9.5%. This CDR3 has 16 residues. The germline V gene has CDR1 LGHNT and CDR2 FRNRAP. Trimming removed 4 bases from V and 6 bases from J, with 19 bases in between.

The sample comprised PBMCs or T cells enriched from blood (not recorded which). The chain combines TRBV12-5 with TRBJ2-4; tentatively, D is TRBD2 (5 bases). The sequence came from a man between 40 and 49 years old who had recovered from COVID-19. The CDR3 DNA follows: TGTGCTAGTGGTTCGGAGCGGTTATCCGAGGGAAACATTCAGTACTTC. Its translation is CASGSERLSEGNIQYF.